This is a list of T cell receptor beta chains from one sample in a study of cytomegalovirus exposure and HLA in healthy donors. Repertoires were generated with immunoSEQ multiplex PCR, while TCRdb's copy carries only in-frame clones and drops some. This sample's table reports approximately 38,000 clones. The sample consisted of PBMCs. The receptors come from a man under 40 in good health and CMV-seronegative. The CDR3 runs from the conserved cysteine through the conserved F or W. D genes are given only for firm matches.

V: TRBV13; D: TRBD2; J: TRBJ2-5; length: 15; CDR3: CASSLAGGSRETQYF; DNA: TGTGCCAGCAGCCTAGCGGGAGGGTCGCGGGAGACCCAGTACTTC
V: TRBV5-1; D: TRBD2; J: TRBJ2-2; length: 17; CDR3: CASSLGFSGRRAGELFF; DNA: TGCGCCAGCAGCTTGGGATTTAGCGGGAGACGCGCCGGGGAGCTGTTTTTT
V: TRBV4-3; D: NA; J: TRBJ1-2; length: 14; CDR3: CASSGRVVEDGYTF; DNA: TGCGCCAGCAGCGGCCGGGTGGTAGAGGATGGCTACACCTTC
V: TRBV19; D: NA; J: TRBJ1-1; length: 13; CDR3: CASSPTADTEAFF; DNA: TGTGCCAGTAGCCCGACAGCAGACACTGAAGCTTTCTTT
V: TRBV29-1; D: NA; J: TRBJ1-1; length: 13; CDR3: CSVEPGLNTEAFF; DNA: TGCAGCGTTGAACCCGGGTTGAACACTGAAGCTTTCTTT
V: TRBV6-6; D: TRBD1; J: TRBJ2-7; length: 11; CDR3: CASKGAGEQYF; DNA: TGTGCCAGCAAGGGGGCTGGGGAGCAGTACTTC
V: TRBV5-1; D: TRBD1; J: TRBJ2-7; length: 14; CDR3: CASSLGRGRDEQYF; DNA: TGCGCCAGCAGCTTGGGTAGGGGGCGGGACGAGCAGTACTTC
V: TRBV30; D: NA; J: TRBJ2-2; length: 14; CDR3: CAWSRTVFSGELFF; DNA: TGTGCCTGGAGTCGAACGGTATTCTCCGGGGAGCTGTTTTTT
V: TRBV4-1; D: NA; J: TRBJ1-1; length: 13; CDR3: CASSEPGGVEAFF; DNA: TGCGCCAGCTCGGAGCCGGGGGGAGTTGAAGCTTTCTTT
V: TRBV6-5; D: NA; J: TRBJ2-2; length: 16; CDR3: CASSYSAGSNTGELFF; DNA: TGTGCCAGCAGTTACTCGGCAGGGTCGAACACCGGGGAGCTGTTTTTT
V: TRBV19; D: TRBD1; J: TRBJ1-1; length: 14; CDR3: CASSGTFRGFEAFF; DNA: TGTGCCAGTAGTGGAACGTTCAGGGGGTTTGAAGCTTTCTTT
V: TRBV27; D: NA; J: TRBJ1-5; length: 14; CDR3: CASGGLGSNQPQHF; DNA: TGTGCCAGCGGAGGTTTAGGAAGCAATCAGCCCCAGCATTTT
V: TRBV9; D: NA; J: TRBJ1-2; length: 14; CDR3: CASSVTGQSYGYTF; DNA: TGTGCCAGCAGCGTAACCGGACAGAGCTATGGCTACACCTTC
V: TRBV6-4; D: TRBD1; J: TRBJ2-3; length: 17; CDR3: CASSDGAGTGTADTQYF; DNA: TGTGCCAGCAGTGACGGGGCTGGGACAGGGACGGCAGATACGCAGTATTTT
V: TRBV10-1; D: TRBD1; J: TRBJ1-6; length: 17; CDR3: CASSRERTGAYNSPLHF; DNA: TGCGCCAGCAGTCGAGAGAGGACAGGGGCCTATAATTCACCCCTCCACTTT
V: TRBV7-3; D: NA; J: TRBJ1-1; length: 15; CDR3: CASSLAVQGNTEAFF; DNA: TGTGCCAGCAGCTTAGCGGTACAGGGGAACACTGAAGCTTTCTTT
V: TRBV5-1; D: TRBD1; J: TRBJ2-7; length: 14; CDR3: CASSLAGTGVEQYF; DNA: TGCGCCAGCAGCTTGGCCGGGACAGGGGTCGAGCAGTACTTC
V: TRBV4-2; D: TRBD2; J: TRBJ2-1; length: 16; CDR3: CASSQGGTSSYNEQFF; DNA: TGTGCCAGCAGCCAAGGCGGGACTAGCTCCTACAATGAGCAGTTCTTC
V: TRBV18; D: NA; J: TRBJ2-7; length: 13; CDR3: CASSPAAGVEQYF; DNA: TGTGCCAGCTCACCAGCGGCAGGGGTCGAGCAGTACTTC
V: TRBV6-1; D: TRBD2; J: TRBJ2-3; length: 15; CDR3: CASSLAGGETDTQYF; DNA: TGTGCCAGCAGTTTAGCGGGAGGGGAGACAGATACGCAGTATTTT
V: TRBV20-1; D: NA; J: TRBJ1-2; length: 11; CDR3: CSARGDYGYTF; DNA: TGCAGTGCTAGGGGCGACTATGGCTACACCTTC
V: TRBV5-1; D: NA; J: TRBJ2-7; length: 14; CDR3: CASSLAPGRYEQYF; DNA: TGCGCCAGCAGCTTGGCCCCAGGCCGCTACGAGCAGTACTTC
V: TRBV6-4; D: NA; J: TRBJ2-1; length: 14; CDR3: CASSVTSSHNEQFF; DNA: TGTGCCAGCAGTGTAACTAGCTCCCACAATGAGCAGTTCTTC